The clone carrying this T cell receptor (beta chain) has at least ten counts. Aged 18 to 65, the patients had hyperthyroidism that was newly diagnosed and had lasted under 2 months. Sample collection date corresponds to first hyperthyroidism diagnosis, prior to any ophthalmopathy symptoms. The authors took PBMCs from about 9.5 ml fresh peripheral blood. V lost 4 bases and J lost 9, with 10 bases in between. CDR1 and CDR2 (germline): SQVTM, ANQGSEA. This CDR3 comprises 11 residues. These data originate in a study of T cells in Graves' hyperthyroidism and ophthalmopathy. The investigators amplified TCR beta CDR3 regions from RNA transcripts. In the first-round RT-PCR of the TCR CDR3, the HTBI primer set was used. Using its own MiXCR run on the multiplex PCR reads, TCRdb lists one record per CDR3 protein. The table includes nearly 600,000 distinct CDR3 sequences, around 13% detected once.

Sequencing input: blood. The V and J genes are TRBV29-1 and TRBJ2-1; the D is unclear. The TCR originated in a woman in her twenties or thirties with Graves' hyperthyroidism that later progressed to Graves' ophthalmopathy. The CDR3 loop is CSVGVPSEQFF. The CDR3, as DNA: TGCAGCGTTGGGGTCCCGAGTGAGCAGTTCTTC.